Each of the 16 T cell receptor beta chains below was sequenced from the same sample in a study of T cells in Graves' hyperthyroidism and ophthalmopathy. The source material, RNA transcripts, was used to amplify TCR beta CDR3 regions. Using the HTBI primer set, a first-round RT-PCR was run on the TCR CDR3. Each CDR3 protein is one row after TCRdb ran MiXCR on the multiplex PCR reads. The sample records 640,000 or so distinct CDR3 sequences, roughly 14% being singletons. Sequenced sample: blood. Source of these receptors: a woman aged 35 to 49 with Graves' ophthalmopathy.

This clonotype was counted at least ten times. The V and J genes are TRBV19 and TRBJ2-2; 14 bases map to TRBD2. Trimming cost V 4 bases and J 3 bases; bases outside gene matches: 7. Germline-derived CDR1 and CDR2 are LNHDA and SQIVND (reference sequence). CDR3 length: 18 residues. DNA of the CDR3: TGTGCCAGTAGTACGCGACTAGCGGGAGGGCGCGACACCGGGGAGCTGTTTTTT. This encodes CASSTRLAGGRDTGELFF.

This clonotype was counted only a few times. The V gene is TRBV19, the J gene TRBJ2-5, with D possibly TRBD2 on 5 matching bases. This CDR3 comprises 16 residues. From germline, CDR1 is LNHDA and CDR2 SQIVND (reference sequence). V lost 4 bases, J lost 2 bases, and 17 bases lay in between. The CDR3 bases are TGTGCCAGTAGTAAGGACCTGAGCTGGAGGCAAGAGACCCAGTACTTC. This encodes CASSKDLSWRQETQYF.

This clonotype was observed a handful of times. The chain couples TRBV30 to TRBJ1-6; D unresolved. The CDR3 contains 13 residues. Germline CDR1 reads GTSNPN; CDR2 reads SVGIG (reference sequence). Trimming took 3 bases from V and 5 from J, leaving 8 bases between them. CDR3 loop: CAWRRYDNSPLHF. CDR3 sequence (DNA): TGTGCCTGGAGGAGGTACGATAATTCACCCCTCCACTTT.

The V call is TRBV6-1, the J call TRBJ2-7, with D tentatively TRBD1 (8 bases). Trimming cost V 10 bases and J 1 base, with 14 bases left between them. Germline loops: CDR1 MNHNS, CDR2 SASEGT. This CDR3 comprises 13 residues. The CDR3 is CATKQGGSYEQYF. CDR3 bases: TGTGCCACCAAACAGGGGGGGTCCTACGAGCAGTACTTC.

This clonotype was counted only a few times. Germline and junction disagree at one end, which may indicate a read error. This rearrangement joins TRBV11-2 to TRBJ2-7; either TRBD1 or TRBD2 may supply D (6 bases each). The CDR3 is made up of 14 amino acids. Germline CDR1 SGHAT, CDR2 FQNNGV. The CDR3 DNA sequence: TGTGCCAGCAGATTAGGGGGGCAGCCCTACGAGCAGTACTTC. Amino acid sequence: CASRLGGQPYEQYF.

The chain links TRBV6-2 or TRBV6-3 to TRBJ1-5, with D tentatively TRBD1 (5 bases). Germline CDR1 reads MNHEY; CDR2 reads SVGEGT. V was clipped by 2 bases and J by 2 bases, with 10 bases between them. CDR3 length equals 15 residues. The CDR3 DNA is TGTGCCAGCAGTTACCTCGGGGCGCGCAATCAGCCCCAGCATTTT. Translation: CASSYLGARNQPQHF.

CDR3 nucleotides: TGCAGCGTTGGGAGGGAGTCCGGGGCCAACGTCCTGACTTTC. It specifies CSVGRESGANVLTF. V and J are TRBV29-1 and TRBJ2-6, with D possibly matching TRBD2 (6 bases). V was cut by 4 bases and J by 4 bases, with 11 bases left in between. The CDR3 length is 14 residues. The germline gives CDR1 SQVTM, CDR2 ANQGSEA. Using reference TRBV29-1 and TRBJ2-6 for the parts outside the CDR3, the full variable domain is SAVISQKPSRDICQRGTSLTIQCQVDSQVTMMFWYRQQPGQSLTLIATANQGSEATYESGFVIDKFPISRPNLTFSTLTVSNMSPEDSSIYLCSVGRESGANVLTFGAGSRLTVL.

This clonotype was recorded at least ten times. The chain employs TRBV20-1 and TRBJ2-4, with TRBD1 identical over 9 bases. The germline gives CDR1 DFQATT, CDR2 SNEGSKA (reference sequence). J gave up 7 bases and V 4 bases, and 5 bases lay outside the gene matches. The length of the CDR3 is 13 residues. CDR3 residues: CSATWTGDNIQYF. The CDR3 coding sequence is TGCAGTGCTACCTGGACAGGGGATAACATTCAGTACTTC.

This clonotype came up many times. This chain joins TRBV6-2 or TRBV6-3 and TRBJ2-7, with 7 nucleotides matching TRBD2. Trimming removed 2 bases from V and 5 bases from J; junction bases left unmatched: 6. Germline V gives CDR1 MNHEY, CDR2 SVGEGT. CDR3 size: 14 residues. The DNA of the CDR3 is TGTGCCAGCAGTTACGTGGTAGCGGGCCACGAGCAGTACTTC. Encoded protein: CASSYVVAGHEQYF.

This clonotype was counted ten times or more. This rearrangement joins TRBV20-1 to TRBJ2-7; the match to TRBD1 covers 7 bases. Trimming took 5 bases from V and 0 from J; bases not matched to a gene: 7. Germline CDR1 is DFQATT and CDR2 is SNEGSKA (reference sequence). There are 14 residues in the CDR3. The CDR3 nucleotides read TGCAGTGCTGGAGGACAGGTGAACTCCTACGAGCAGTACTTC. This encodes CSAGGQVNSYEQYF.

This clonotype was seen repeatedly, ten times or more. The rearrangement uses TRBV24-1 and TRBJ2-2, with unresolved D. Germline V lookup: CDR1 KGHDR, CDR2 SFDVKD. CDR3 length equals 14 residues. The germline V and J ends were trimmed by 1 base and 7 bases, with 9 bases remaining between them. CDR3 DNA: TGTGCCACCAGTGATTTCCCCCACGTCGGGGAGCTGTTTTTT. Protein product: CATSDFPHVGELFF.

This chain uses TRBV24-1 with TRBJ2-5, with 10 bases lining up with TRBD1. The CDR3 extends over 14 amino acids. V dropped 2 bases and J dropped 4; count of bases not matched to a gene: 0. Germline assignment: CDR1 KGHDR and CDR2 SFDVKD. The DNA of the CDR3 is TGTGCCACCAGTGATTGGGACAGGGGAGAGACCCAGTACTTC. It translates to CATSDWDRGETQYF.

This clonotype was detected many times. The chain uses TRBV6-2 or TRBV6-3 and TRBJ1-3; possibly TRBD1 for D (6 bases). Trimming removed 6 bases at V and 0 bases at J, with 9 bases between. The germline V gene encodes CDR1 MNHEY and CDR2 SVGEGT. CDR3 length: 14 residues. For the CDR3, the DNA is TGTGCCAGCAGAAGGACAGTCTCTGGAAACACCATATATTTT. This encodes CASRRTVSGNTIYF.

This clonotype was seen many times. V and J are TRBV12-5 and TRBJ1-5, with D possibly TRBD1 on 5 matching bases. V shed 1 base and J shed 2 bases, with 18 bases lying between them. In germline, CDR1 is LGHNT, CDR2 FRNRAP. This CDR3 spans 18 amino acids. This CDR3 is CASGLAPNQGLGNQPQHF. CDR3 bases: TGTGCTAGTGGTTTGGCCCCCAATCAGGGTTTAGGCAATCAGCCCCAGCATTTT.

This clonotype was seen repeatedly, ten times or more. The chain is built from TRBV19 and TRBJ1-1; D perhaps matches TRBD1 (5 bases). Deletions cut 7 bases from V and 7 bases from J, with 19 bases between. The CDR3 extends over 14 amino acids. CDR1 LNHDA and CDR2 SQIVND come from the germline V gene (reference sequence). The CDR3, as DNA: TGTGCCAGTATCCCTTGGCAGGGCCAGCGTGAAGCTTTCTTT. Residues: CASIPWQGQREAFF. Complete variable domain (other parts from reference TRBV19 and TRBJ1-1): DGGITQSPKYLFRKEGQNVTLSCEQNLNHDAMYWYRQDPGQGLRLIYYSQIVNDFQKGDIAEGYSVSREKKESFPLTVTSAQKNPTAFYLCASIPWQGQREAFFGQGTRLTVV.

This clonotype was seen repeatedly, ten times or more. The chain combines TRBV6-1 with TRBJ2-5, with D unresolved. From germline, CDR1 is MNHNS and CDR2 SASEGT. This CDR3 has 11 residues. V was clipped by 8 bases and J by 5 bases, with 9 bases between them. The CDR3 nucleotides are TGTGCCAGCGGGATTGGGGAGACCCAGTACTTC. Residues: CASGIGETQYF.